This entry features one TCR beta chain sequence. The CDR3 is 12 amino acids. V lost 4 bases to trimming and J lost 4 bases, with 11 bases between them. CDR1 is SQVTM, CDR2 ANQGSEA, per germline. The data derive from a study of blood T cell repertoires in COVID-19. Study details: From the United States, Italy and Spain came samples of acute and convalescent COVID-19. The cDNA or gDNA used as material had been derived from T cells, B-cell-depleted T cells, or PBMCs.

Study processing details: Estimation of nucleated cell counts was performed using reference gene primer amplification. Libraries were prepared by immunoSEQ multiplex PCR; TCRdb keeps only in-frame clonotypes and omits some of them. That table gives V, J and clone size, and the DNA gave D and trimming. This sample has over 95,000 clones, with approximately 84% found just once. The sample consisted of peripheral blood. The chain carries TRBV29-1 and TRBJ2-7; a possible D gene is TRBD2 (5 bases). This TCR was recovered from a woman aged 40 to 50 with acute or convalescent COVID-19. CDR3 nucleotide sequence: TGCAGCGTTGTCGGGGTCGAATACGAGCAGTACTTC. Amino acid sequence: CSVVGVEYEQYF.